This T cell receptor (beta chain) appears in the sequencing data of a study of blood T cells in healthy people across ages. Study-level points and caveats: The recorded TCR beta diversity per million T cells decreased in a roughly linear manner with age.

Alongside a J-beta primer mix, a sample-barcoded 5' primer served in a second PCR lasting roughly 7 to 11 cycles. Template switching added a 12-random-nucleotide identifier to every cDNA molecule. TCRdb analysed the 5' RACE reads with MiXCR anew, one entry per CDR3 protein. The sample has hundreds of thousands of distinct CDR3 sequences, 30% to 45% seen once. The study recruited healthy Caucasian donors from Russia who were aged about 6 to 95. Approximately 9 milliliters of peripheral blood were drawn from each donor into EDTA-treated tubes. This clonotype was recorded at least ten times. The target antigen is unknown. The CDR3 covers 13 residues. The germline V and J ends were trimmed by 1 base and 4 bases, with 10 bases remaining between them. The germline V gene has CDR1 DFQATT and CDR2 SNEGSKA (reference sequence).

Material: blood. The genes are TRBV20-1 and TRBJ1-2, with no clear D. This TCR was sampled from a young man in good health. The CDR3 spells CSARVSQPYGYTF. The CDR3 region has the DNA TGCAGTGCTAGAGTGAGCCAGCCCTATGGCTACACCTTC.